This T cell receptor beta chain was recovered during a study of T cells in Graves' hyperthyroidism and ophthalmopathy. Study findings and constraints: Most thyroid clonotypes expanded above 0.001 appeared in blood too. For ophthalmopathy, model prediction preceded onset by a median around 7 months.

Clinical symptoms, serum thyroxine, TRAb, thyroid ultrasound and orbital computed tomography informed diagnoses. RNA transcripts gave rise to amplified TCR beta CDR3 regions. RT-PCR in the first round (using the HTBI primer set) targeted the TCR CDR3. TCRdb re-called the multiplex PCR reads through MiXCR, storing one row per CDR3 protein. Here the sample spans over 500,000 distinct CDR3 sequences, roughly 45% being singletons. This clonotype was recorded at least ten times. As yet, its antigen is unknown. The CDR3 totals 12 residues. The V gene's germline CDR1 is MNHNS and CDR2 SASEGT. Trimming at V came to 6 bases and at J to 5 bases, leaving 3 bases not matched to a gene.

This receptor was identified in an adult woman with Graves' disease, either hyperthyroidism or ophthalmopathy (not recorded which). The source material was peripheral blood or thyroid tissue (not recorded which). The chain links TRBV6-1 to TRBJ2-5; 7 bases map to TRBD1. The CDR3: CASRGTVETQYF. CDR3 sequence (DNA): TGTGCCAGCAGGGGGACAGTGGAGACCCAGTACTTC.